This T cell receptor (beta chain) was observed in a study of control samples from healthy donors and cancer patients. Assay: immunoSEQ multiplex PCR; the TCRdb copy retains only in-frame clones and omits some. The sample records around 100,000 clones, 90% being singletons. The V segment lost 4 bases and the J segment 9 bases; nucleotides outside the gene matches: 9. The CDR3 is 14 amino acids. Germline CDR1 MGHDK, CDR2 SYGVNS. The V and J genes are TRBV25-1 and TRBJ2-1; 7 bases line up with TRBD1. Sequencing was performed on blood. This clonotype was sampled from a young woman in good health. This CDR3 reads CASSVTGMDAEQFF. CDR3 in DNA: TGTGCCAGCAGTGTGACAGGGATGGATGCTGAGCAGTTCTTC.